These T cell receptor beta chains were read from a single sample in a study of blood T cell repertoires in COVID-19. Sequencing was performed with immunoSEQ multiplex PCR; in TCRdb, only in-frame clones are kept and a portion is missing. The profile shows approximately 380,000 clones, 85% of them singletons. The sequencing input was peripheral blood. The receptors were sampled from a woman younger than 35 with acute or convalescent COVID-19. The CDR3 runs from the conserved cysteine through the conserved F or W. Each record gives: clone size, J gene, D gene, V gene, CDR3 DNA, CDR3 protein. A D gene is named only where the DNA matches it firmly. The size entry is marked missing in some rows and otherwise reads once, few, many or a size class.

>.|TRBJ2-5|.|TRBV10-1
TGCGCCAGCGGTCCTGGACAGAGCCAAGAGACCCAGTACTTC
CASGPGQSQETQYF
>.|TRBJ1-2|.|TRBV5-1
TGCGCCAGCAGCCCCCGCCGGGGTGGCAACTATGGCTACACCTTC
CASSPRRGGNYGYTF
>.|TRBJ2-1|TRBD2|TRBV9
TGTGCCAGCAGCCCCCGAGGTAGCGGGAGCTCCTACAATGAGCAGTTCTTC
CASSPRGSGSSYNEQFF
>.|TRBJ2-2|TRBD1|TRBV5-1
TGCGCCAGCAGCGAACAGGGGATCACCGGGGAGCTGTTTTTT
CASSEQGITGELFF
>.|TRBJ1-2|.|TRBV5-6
TGTGCCAGCAGCTTGTTTAGGAGACAGGAACTCTATGGCTACACCTTC
CASSLFRRQELYGYTF
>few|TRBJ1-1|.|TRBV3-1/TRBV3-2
TGTGCCAGCAGCCAAGATTCGGGAGGGGACGGTCCCTTGAACACTGAAGCTTTCTTT
CASSQDSGGDGPLNTEAFF
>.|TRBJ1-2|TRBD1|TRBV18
TGTGCCAGCTCACCACCGACACAGGGGCTAACTGGCTACACCTTC
CASSPPTQGLTGYTF
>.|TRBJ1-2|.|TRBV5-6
TGTGCCAGCAGCTGGGGCGGGGAGAATGGCTACACCTTC
CASSWGGENGYTF
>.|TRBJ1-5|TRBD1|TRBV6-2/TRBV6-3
TGTGCCAGCAGTACACGACAGGGGTATCAGCCCCAGCATTTT
CASSTRQGYQPQHF
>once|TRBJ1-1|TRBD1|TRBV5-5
TGTGCCAGCAGTTATCAAAGGGACAGGAACACTGAAGCTTTCTTT
CASSYQRDRNTEAFF
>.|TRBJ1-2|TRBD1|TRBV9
TGTGCCAGCAGCGTATCGGATGGACAGGGGGCTAACTATGGCTACACCTTC
CASSVSDGQGANYGYTF
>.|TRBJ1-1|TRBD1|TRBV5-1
TGCGCCAGCAGCCTCCCTGACAGGGGGAACACTGAAGCTTTCTTT
CASSLPDRGNTEAFF
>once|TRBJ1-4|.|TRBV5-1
TGCGCCAGCCGAAGGACAGCAACTAATGAAAAACTGTTTTTT
CASRRTATNEKLFF